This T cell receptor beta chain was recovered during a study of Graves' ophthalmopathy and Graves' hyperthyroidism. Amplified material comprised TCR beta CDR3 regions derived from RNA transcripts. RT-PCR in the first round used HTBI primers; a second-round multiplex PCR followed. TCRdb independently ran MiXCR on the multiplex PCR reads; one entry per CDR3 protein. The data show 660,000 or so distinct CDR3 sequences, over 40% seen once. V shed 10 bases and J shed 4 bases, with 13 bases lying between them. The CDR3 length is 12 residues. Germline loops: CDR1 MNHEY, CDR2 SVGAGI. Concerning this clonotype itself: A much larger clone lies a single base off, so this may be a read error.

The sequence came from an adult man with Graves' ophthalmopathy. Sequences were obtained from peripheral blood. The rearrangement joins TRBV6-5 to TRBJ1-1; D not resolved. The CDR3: CATSTTTTEAFF. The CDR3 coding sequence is TGTGCCACCTCGACAACGACCACTGAAGCTTTCTTT.